Each of the 5 T cell receptor beta chains below was sequenced from the same sample in a study of blood T cell repertoires in COVID-19. The data were produced by immunoSEQ multiplex PCR, yet TCRdb's version contains in-frame clones alone and is incomplete. The repertoire consists of roughly 440,000 clones, with about 91% occurring once and the leading ten covering over 9.5%. Sequencing input: peripheral blood. The receptors were gathered from a woman aged 45-65 years with COVID-19, enrolled during active disease.

For the CDR3, the DNA is TGTGCCAGCACAGCCCGGCCCTCGGGGGACTATGGCTACACCTTC. Translation gives CASTARPSGDYGYTF. V and J are TRBV28 and TRBJ1-2, with D possibly TRBD1 on 5 matching bases. From germline, CDR1 is MDHEN and CDR2 SYDVKM. This CDR3 has 15 amino acids. V was clipped by 7 bases and J by 3 bases, with 18 bases between them.

The chain uses TRBV3-1 (or the pseudogene TRBV3-2) and TRBJ1-4; D gene ambiguous. Germline loops: CDR1 LGHDT, CDR2 YNNKEL (reference sequence). With 6 bases removed from V and 8 bases from J, the gap between germline ends came to 22 bases. CDR3 size: 16 residues. The DNA for the CDR3 is TGTGCCAGCAGTTTCTGGCGGGGAGGTCGGTGGGAAAAACTGTTTTTT. This translates into CASSFWRGGRWEKLFF.

This sequence joins TRBV7-2 and TRBJ1-2, with D maybe TRBD1 (6 bases). V was pared by 1 base and J by 0 bases, with 12 bases between. Per the germline V gene, CDR1 is SGHTA and CDR2 is FQGNSA. The CDR3 length is 16 residues. The CDR3 nucleotides are TGTGCCAGCAGCTTAGTTTATACAGGGACTAACTATGGCTACACCTTC. It translates to CASSLVYTGTNYGYTF.

This clone was counted ten times or more. The chain carries TRBV3-1 (or the pseudogene TRBV3-2) and TRBJ2-5, with D maybe TRBD2 (6 bases). The CDR3 is 13 amino acids. Germline V CDR1 and CDR2: LGHDT, YNNKEL (reference sequence). V was cut by 2 bases and J by 5 bases, with 9 bases left in between. Here the CDR3 reads CASSQTRGETQYF. CDR3 sequence (DNA): TGTGCCAGCAGCCAAACCCGGGGGGAGACCCAGTACTTC.

CDR3 nucleotide sequence: TGTGCCAGCAACGCCGGGACAGGGTACACCGGGGAGCTGTTTTTT. Its protein is CASNAGTGYTGELFF. The chain combines TRBV6-5 with TRBJ2-2; 9 nucleotides align to TRBD1. Germline loops: CDR1 MNHEY, CDR2 SVGAGI. J gave up 3 bases and V 7 bases, and 6 bases lay outside the gene matches. This CDR3 contains 15 residues.